Below, 31 T cell receptor beta chains from the same sample are listed, as sequenced in a study of cytomegalovirus exposure and HLA in healthy donors. The PCR ran on 60 Vbeta and 13 Jbeta primers. The assay was immunoSEQ multiplex PCR, and TCRdb's table has in-frame clones only and misses some. The sample has 95,000 to 150,000 clones, 81% seen once. Sequences were obtained from PBMCs. The source is a man aged 18-30 years in good health and CMV-seropositive.

As to this clone: Different DNA sequences within this sample yield the same CDR3. The J gene is TRBJ1-5, the V gene TRBV5-1; the match to TRBD1 covers 10 bases. J gave up 4 bases and V 3 bases, and 1 base lay outside the gene matches. CDR1 is SGHRS, CDR2 YFSETQ, per germline. The length of the CDR3 is 14 residues. This CDR3 reads CASSSGQGNQPQHF. In DNA form, the CDR3 reads TGCGCCAGCAGCTCGGGACAGGGGAATCAGCCCCAGCATTTT.

The chain is built from TRBV6-6 and TRBJ2-5, with D possibly being TRBD2 (5 bases). The J call could be wrong; TRBJ2-7 is a better fit for the DNA end. Germline CDR1 reads MNHNY; CDR2 reads SVGAGI (reference sequence). The CDR3 contains 14 residues. This CDR3 reads CASSYGESSYEQYF. The DNA of the CDR3 is TGTGCCAGCAGTTACGGGGAGAGCTCCTACGAGCAGTACTTC.

This chain links TRBV7-9 with TRBJ2-7, with TRBD1 matching 8 bases. J lost 6 bases, V lost 4 bases, and 11 bases had no gene match. Germline CDR1 is SEHNR and CDR2 is FQNEAQ (reference sequence). The CDR3 loop spans 15 amino acids. The CDR3 sequence: CASSSDTTGAGEQYF. In DNA, the CDR3 is TGTGCCAGCAGCTCAGATACGACAGGGGCGGGCGAGCAGTACTTC.

This clone has only a few counts. The rearrangement joins TRBV10-3 to TRBJ2-1; 9 positions agree with TRBD2. This CDR3 has 14 amino acids. Germline V gene data show CDR1 as ENHRY and CDR2 as SYGVKD. With 5 bases clipped from V and 8 bases from J, the junction kept 7 bases outside the gene matches. CDR3 coding DNA: TGTGCCATCAGTAGCGGGGGGTCGAACGATGAGCAGTTCTTC. Encoded protein: CAISSGGSNDEQFF.

This clone showed up just a few times. V gene TRBV11-2 combines with J gene TRBJ1-4; 11 positions agree with TRBD1. The CDR3 spans 16 residues. Losses at the gene ends were 3 bases for V and 7 bases for J; bases not matched to a gene: 7. The germline V gene has CDR1 SGHAT and CDR2 FQNNGV. This CDR3 reads CASSFGTGGPGEKLFF. CDR3 nucleotides: TGTGCCAGCAGCTTCGGGACAGGGGGGCCGGGTGAAAAACTGTTTTTT. Full variable domain (rest looked up from reference TRBV11-2 and TRBJ1-4): EAGVAQSPRYKIIEKRQSVAFWCNPISGHATLYWYQQILGQGPKLLIQFQNNGVVDDSQLPKDRFSAERLKGVDSTLKIQPAKLEDSAVYLCASSFGTGGPGEKLFFGSGTQLSVL.

The chain has TRBV7-2 and TRBJ2-5, with 7 bases matching TRBD2. CDR3 length: 14 amino acids. Germline-derived CDR1 and CDR2 are SGHTA and FQGNSA. V lost 5 bases to trimming and J lost 2 bases; unmatched junction nucleotides: 5. The CDR3 bases are TGTGCCAGCAGCGGGAGCGGGACTCAAGAGACCCAGTACTTC. Protein sequence: CASSGSGTQETQYF. Full variable domain (rest looked up from reference TRBV7-2 and TRBJ2-5): GAGVSQSPSNKVTEKGKDVELRCDPISGHTALYWYRQSLGQGLEFLIYFQGNSAPDKSGLPSDRFSAERTGGSVSTLTIQRTQQEDSAVYLCASSGSGTQETQYFGPGTRLLVL.

V gene TRBV18 combines with J gene TRBJ2-7; the D gene is possibly TRBD1 (6 bases). CDR3 length: 16 residues. Germline V lookup: CDR1 KGHSH, CDR2 LQKENI. Trimming left V 3 bases short and J 0 bases short, with 15 bases between. CDR3: CASSPSQTGTSYEQYF. The CDR3 DNA reads as TGTGCCAGCTCACCGTCCCAAACAGGGACCTCCTACGAGCAGTACTTC.

The chain uses TRBV2 and TRBJ1-2; TRBD1 is a possible D gene (6 bases). The CDR3 is 13 amino acids. The ends were cut back, 6 bases at V and 5 bases at J, with 13 bases in the middle. Germline lookup yields CDR1 SNHLY and CDR2 FYNNEI. The CDR3 nucleotides are TGTGCCAGCAGGGCGGACAGCGATTATGGCTACACCTTC. It yields the protein CASRADSDYGYTF. The whole variable domain, filled in from reference TRBV2 and TRBJ1-2, reads EPEVTQTPSHQVTQMGQEVILRCVPISNHLYFYWYRQILGQKVEFLVSFYNNEISEKSEIFDDQFSVERPDGSNFTLKIRSTKLEDSAMYFCASRADSDYGYTFGSGTRLTVV.

The chain carries TRBV27 and TRBJ2-7, with a possible D match to TRBD2 (5 bases). The CDR3 covers 13 residues. Trimming took 10 bases from V and 2 from J, leaving 15 bases between them. Germline CDR1 MNHEY, CDR2 SMNVEV (reference sequence). CDR3 sequence: CATGGRTTYEQYF. CDR3 coding DNA: TGTGCCACCGGTGGGAGAACTACCTACGAGCAGTACTTC.

The rearrangement links TRBV5-5 to TRBJ1-1, with D unclear. V was trimmed by 6 bases and J by 2 bases, leaving 8 bases between them. Germline V gives CDR1 SGHKS, CDR2 YYEKEE (reference sequence). The CDR3 has 12 residues. The CDR3 protein is CASMSPNTEAFF. CDR3 DNA: TGTGCCAGCATGAGCCCCAACACTGAAGCTTTCTTT.

DNA of the CDR3: TGTGCCAGCACCCAGGGGGAGTTGGAGACCCAGTACTTC. Its translation: CASTQGELETQYF. The chain has TRBV2 and TRBJ2-5; TRBD1 matches at 7 bases. Germline CDR1 and CDR2: SNHLY and FYNNEI. The J segment lost 5 bases and the V segment lost 7 bases, leaving 7 bases of the junction unmatched. The CDR3 covers 13 residues.

This rearrangement joins TRBV5-6 to TRBJ2-1; the D gene is possibly TRBD2 (5 bases). There are 14 residues in the CDR3. CDR1 SGHDT and CDR2 YYEEEE come from the germline V gene. Between the trimmed V and J ends, which lost 4 bases and 7 bases, there was a span of 15 bases. The CDR3 sequence: CASSLTGSGNEQFF. Written as DNA, the CDR3 is TGTGCCAGCAGCCTAACCGGCTCGGGGAATGAGCAGTTCTTC.

Here the CDR3 reads CASAGERLDTQYF. CDR3 DNA sequence: TGTGCCAGCGCGGGAGAAAGGTTAGATACGCAGTATTTT. The rearrangement links TRBV2 to TRBJ2-3, with TRBD2 matching over 7 bases. The germline CDR1 and CDR2 sequences are SNHLY and FYNNEI. The CDR3 length is 13 residues. V was clipped by 8 bases and J by 5 bases; unmatched bases: 7.

This sequence joins TRBV19 and TRBJ2-4, with D perhaps TRBD1 (5 bases). V gave up 1 base and J gave up 0 bases, with 16 bases separating them. Germline lookup yields CDR1 LNHDA and CDR2 SQIVND (reference sequence). There are 18 residues in the CDR3. CDR3 region: CASSIAGWGRLAKNIQYF. Written as DNA, the CDR3 is TGTGCCAGTAGTATAGCGGGTTGGGGCAGGTTAGCCAAAAACATTCAGTACTTC.

The chain joins TRBV11-2 to TRBJ2-7; 12 bases fit TRBD1. Germline CDR1 SGHAT, CDR2 FQNNGV. CDR3 length: 17 residues. V dropped 1 base and J dropped 2; count of bases not matched to a gene: 6. The CDR3 reads CASSLVPGQGAPYEQYF. DNA for the CDR3: TGTGCCAGCAGCTTAGTTCCGGGACAGGGGGCTCCCTACGAGCAGTACTTC.

The chain couples TRBV20-1 to TRBJ2-5; D ambiguous. Germline V gene lookup returns CDR1 DFQATT and CDR2 SNEGSKA (reference sequence). Trimming pared 3 bases from V and 3 bases from J, leaving 5 bases between. The CDR3 contains 11 residues. The CDR3 nucleotides are TGCAGTGCTAGCACTAAAGAGACCCAGTACTTC. It translates to CSASTKETQYF.

CDR3 in DNA: TGCGCCAGCAGCCAATATTCGGGGGAGGTCTACGAGCAGTACTTC. Translating it yields CASSQYSGEVYEQYF. This chain joins TRBV4-1 and TRBJ2-7, with a possible D match to TRBD2 (6 bases). The V gene lost 2 bases and the J gene lost 3 bases, with 14 bases spanning the gap. CDR3 length equals 15 residues. Germline CDR1 reads MGHRA; CDR2 reads YSYEKL.

The rearrangement joins TRBV5-1 to TRBJ2-7; D not certain. V shed 4 bases and J shed 6 bases, with 14 bases lying between them. The CDR3 sequence is 13 residues long. CDR1 is SGHRS and CDR2 is YFSETQ in the germline V gene. In nucleotides, the CDR3 is TGCGCCAGCAGCCCGGTCCCTGAGGCCGAGCAGTACTTC. This codes for CASSPVPEAEQYF.

CDR3 protein: CASSTILGQGGNSPLHF. The CDR3 nucleotides are TGTGCCAGTAGCACAATCCTAGGACAGGGGGGAAATTCACCCCTCCACTTT. The chain is built from TRBV19 and TRBJ1-6; TRBD1 matches at 10 bases. Germline V gene lookup returns CDR1 LNHDA and CDR2 SQIVND (reference sequence). V lost 6 bases to trimming and J lost 7 bases; unmatched junction nucleotides: 12. The CDR3 loop spans 17 amino acids.

With respect to this clone: Different DNA sequences within this sample yield the same CDR3. The chain links TRBV9 to TRBJ2-3; the D is unclear. Per germline, CDR1 SGDLS and CDR2 YYNGEE. Trimming took off 4 bases at V and 2 bases at J, with 2 bases between the two ends. The CDR3 consists of 11 residues. CDR3 in DNA: TGTGCCAGCAGCCTCACAGATACGCAGTATTTT. Translation gives CASSLTDTQYF.

This clone was seen a single time. V is TRBV6-1 and J is TRBJ2-7; no clear D gene. Germline V gene sequence: CDR1 MNHNS, CDR2 SASEGT. V lost 7 bases to trimming and J lost 4 bases, with 11 bases between them. There are 12 residues in the CDR3. CDR3 protein: CASTQTLYEQYF. CDR3 sequence (DNA): TGTGCCAGCACCCAGACTCTGTACGAGCAGTACTTC.

This clone has more than one count but fewer than ten. The chain couples TRBV5-1 to TRBJ2-1; D may be TRBD2 (6 bases). V dropped 0 bases and J dropped 0 bases, with 10 bases sitting between them. The CDR3 loop spans 16 amino acids. Germline CDR1 is SGHRS and CDR2 is YFSETQ. CDR3 in DNA: TGCGCCAGCAGCTTGGCCGCGGGGAGCTCCTACAATGAGCAGTTCTTC. The encoded protein is CASSLAAGSSYNEQFF.

The CDR3 is CASSGLGTSGPSTDTQYF. DNA for the CDR3: TGTGCCAGCAGTGGGCTGGGGACTAGCGGGCCTAGCACAGATACGCAGTATTTT. The V gene is TRBV5-6, the J gene TRBJ2-3; 12 bases line up with TRBD2. The CDR3 runs 18 residues. After removal of 5 bases from V and 0 bases from J, the junction contained 10 bases not matched to a gene. Germline CDR1 and CDR2: SGHDT and YYEEEE.

The chain has TRBV28 and TRBJ2-3; 7 nucleotides line up with TRBD1. CDR1 and CDR2 from the germline V gene are MDHEN and SYDVKM. V was pared by 8 bases and J by 5 bases, with 7 bases of the junction left unmatched. The length of the CDR3 is 13 residues. This CDR3 is CASFGQVEDTQYF. As DNA, the CDR3 is TGTGCCAGCTTCGGACAGGTTGAAGATACGCAGTATTTT.

The rearrangement links TRBV27 to TRBJ2-3; 10 nucleotides match TRBD2. After removal of 1 base from V and 3 bases from J, the junction contained 10 bases not matched to a gene. This CDR3 is 18 amino acids long. Germline lookup yields CDR1 MNHEY and CDR2 SMNVEV (reference sequence). The DNA for the CDR3 is TGTGCCAGCAGTTTATTGACCAAGCGGGGGGGAGGTACAGATACGCAGTATTTT. This translates into CASSLLTKRGGGTDTQYF.

This chain joins TRBV5-6 and TRBJ2-3; 7 bases align to TRBD2. Germline-derived CDR1 and CDR2 are SGHDT and YYEEEE. V was pared by 0 bases and J by 0 bases, with 7 bases of the junction left unmatched. This CDR3 contains 17 residues. The DNA for the CDR3 is TGTGCCAGCAGCTTGGCGGCTAGCGGCCAAAGCACAGATACGCAGTATTTT. It codes for CASSLAASGQSTDTQYF.

The chain employs TRBV5-1 and TRBJ2-1, with D perhaps matching TRBD1 (5 bases). Germline CDR1 is SGHRS and CDR2 is YFSETQ. Trimming took off 4 bases at V and 8 bases at J, with 19 bases between the two ends. This CDR3 has 15 amino acids. The DNA of the CDR3 is TGCGCCAGCAGCCAGGGCCTTCTGGAAGGCGATGAGCAGTTCTTC. It encodes CASSQGLLEGDEQFF.

The V and J genes are TRBV9 and TRBJ2-2; 11 bases match TRBD2. CDR1 SGDLS and CDR2 YYNGEE come from the germline V gene. The CDR3 has 18 residues. The ends lost 4 bases at V and 7 bases at J; junction bases unmatched: 15. The CDR3 nucleotides read TGTGCCAGCAGCCCCAGAGAGATAGCGGGGGGGCCCGGCGGGGAGCTGTTTTTT. Amino acid sequence: CASSPREIAGGPGGELFF.

This rearrangement joins TRBV6-5 to TRBJ1-2; tentative D call: TRBD1 (5 bases). V was pared by 0 bases and J by 7 bases, with 15 bases between. Germline V gene lookup returns CDR1 MNHEY and CDR2 SVGAGI. The CDR3 runs 15 residues. CDR3 residues: CASSYSMGREAGYTF. For the CDR3, the DNA is TGTGCCAGCAGTTACTCGATGGGCAGGGAGGCTGGCTACACCTTC.

The chain joins TRBV19 to TRBJ1-2; no firm D call. This CDR3 has 16 residues. Between the trimmed V and J ends, which lost 3 bases and 0 bases, there was a span of 14 bases. Germline CDR1 is LNHDA and CDR2 is SQIVND (reference sequence). CDR3: CASSIPGLGANYGYTF. The CDR3 coding sequence is TGTGCCAGTAGTATCCCGGGTTTGGGAGCTAACTATGGCTACACCTTC.

The chain links TRBV27 to TRBJ1-1; 8 nucleotides match TRBD1. The CDR3 is 15 residues long. Germline lookup yields CDR1 MNHEY and CDR2 SMNVEV (reference sequence). The V gene end was trimmed by 2 bases and the J gene end by 2 bases; junction bases not matched to a gene: 4. The DNA of the CDR3 is TGTGCCAGCAGTTTAGCTGACAGGGGTAACACTGAAGCTTTCTTT. Its protein is CASSLADRGNTEAFF.